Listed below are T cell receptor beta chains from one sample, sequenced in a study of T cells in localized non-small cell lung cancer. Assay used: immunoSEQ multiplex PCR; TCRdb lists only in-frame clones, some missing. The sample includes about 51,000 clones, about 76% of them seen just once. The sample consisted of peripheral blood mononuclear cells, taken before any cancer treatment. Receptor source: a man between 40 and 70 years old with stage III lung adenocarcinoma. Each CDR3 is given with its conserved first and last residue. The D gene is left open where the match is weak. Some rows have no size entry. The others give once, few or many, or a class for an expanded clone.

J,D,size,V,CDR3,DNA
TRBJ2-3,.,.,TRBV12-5,CASGLEGVTDTQYF,TGTGCTAGTGGTTTGGAGGGAGTAACAGATACGCAGTATTTT
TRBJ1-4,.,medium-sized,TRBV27,CASRPSSPRPTNEKLFF,TGTGCCAGCAGACCTAGCAGCCCCCGTCCAACTAATGAAAAACTGTTTTTT
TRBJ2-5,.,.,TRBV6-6,CASSYSEGPETQYF,TGTGCCAGCAGTTACTCCGAAGGTCCGGAGACCCAGTACTTC
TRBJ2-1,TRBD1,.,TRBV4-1,CASSQGRTGVNEQFF,TGCGCCAGCAGCCAAGGCCGGACAGGGGTCAATGAGCAGTTCTTC
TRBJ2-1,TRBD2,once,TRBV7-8,CASSLGLIEQFF,TGTGCCAGCAGCCTGGGACTAATTGAGCAGTTCTTC
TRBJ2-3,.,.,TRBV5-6,CASSPRQDGDTDTQYF,TGTGCCAGCAGCCCAAGACAGGATGGAGACACAGATACGCAGTATTTT
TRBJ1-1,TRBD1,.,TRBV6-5,CASRGRQGAVTEAFF,TGTGCCAGCAGAGGGAGACAGGGGGCAGTCACTGAAGCTTTCTTT
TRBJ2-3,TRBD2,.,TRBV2,CASTYPLAGGLNTQYF,TGTGCCAGCACCTACCCACTAGCGGGGGGTCTCAATACGCAGTATTTT
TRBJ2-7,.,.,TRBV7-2,CASSLDGGEQYF,TGTGCCAGCAGCTTAGACGGCGGCGAGCAGTACTTC
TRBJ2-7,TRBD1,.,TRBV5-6,CASSTGTGLGEQYF,TGTGCCAGCAGCACGGGGACAGGGTTGGGGGAGCAGTACTTC
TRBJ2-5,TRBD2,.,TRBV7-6,CASSLVAGEVETQYF,TGTGCCAGCAGCTTAGTAGCGGGGGAGGTAGAGACCCAGTACTTC
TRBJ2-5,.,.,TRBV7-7,CASSLVRGETQYF,TGTGCCAGCAGCTTAGTGCGGGGTGAGACCCAGTACTTC
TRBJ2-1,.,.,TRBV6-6,CASSYEFRADEQFF,TGTGCCAGCAGTTACGAATTCAGGGCGGACGAGCAGTTCTTC
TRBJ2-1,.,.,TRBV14,CASSQDSGLGGVGYNEQFF,TGTGCCAGCAGCCAAGATTCGGGCCTAGGGGGGGTTGGCTACAATGAGCAGTTCTTC
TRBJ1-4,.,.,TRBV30,CAWRGNRVREKLFF,TGTGCCTGGAGGGGGAACAGGGTGCGAGAAAAACTGTTTTTT
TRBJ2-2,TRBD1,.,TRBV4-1,CASSRRDRDTGELFF,TGCGCCAGCAGCCGCCGGGACAGGGACACCGGGGAGCTGTTTTTT
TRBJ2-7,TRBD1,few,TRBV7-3,CASRSDRGEQYF,TGTGCCAGCAGATCCGACAGGGGGGAGCAGTACTTC
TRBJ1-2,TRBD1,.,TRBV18,CASSPSGAGGDGYTF,TGTGCCAGCTCACCCTCCGGGGCAGGGGGCGATGGCTACACCTTC
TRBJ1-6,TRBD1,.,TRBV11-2,CASRRTGGSYNSPLHF,TGTGCCAGCAGACGAACAGGGGGCTCCTATAATTCACCCCTCCACTTT
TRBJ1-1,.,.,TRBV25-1,CASSEFQGSNTEAFF,TGTGCCAGCAGTGAATTTCAGGGAAGTAACACTGAAGCTTTCTTT
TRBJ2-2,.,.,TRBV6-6,CASGPGRDTGELFF,TGTGCCAGCGGCCCAGGGCGGGACACCGGGGAGCTGTTTTTT
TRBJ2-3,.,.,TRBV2,CASRPLADTQYF,TGTGCCAGCAGGCCCCTCGCGGATACGCAGTATTTT
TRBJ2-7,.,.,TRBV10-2,CASSESGINDEQYF,TGCGCCAGCAGTGAGTCGGGGATCAACGACGAGCAGTACTTC